Below, 8 T cell receptor beta chains from the same sample are listed, as sequenced in a study of shared clonotypes between healthy human individuals. TCRdb keeps only in-frame clones here, not all; method: immunoSEQ multiplex PCR. In the table there are about 1.5 million clones, 95% to 99% of which are singletons. Material for sequencing was naive CD4+ T cells sorted from blood. Subset denoted: CD45RA+ positively selected. The origin of the receptors is a man aged 25-45 years in good health.

The rearrangement uses TRBV19 and TRBJ2-7, with D unresolved. Germline-derived CDR1 and CDR2 are LNHDA and SQIVND (reference sequence). The CDR3 consists of 15 residues. V gave up 0 bases and J gave up 3 bases, with 12 bases separating them. CDR3 DNA sequence: TGTGCCAGTAGTATAGATGTCGGCGGTTACTACGAGCAGTACTTC. Translated, it gives CASSIDVGGYYEQYF.

V gene TRBV15 combines with J gene TRBJ2-7; possible D gene TRBD2, 5 bases. Germline V lookup: CDR1 LNHNV, CDR2 YYDKDF (reference sequence). V was pared by 0 bases and J by 4 bases, with 10 bases between. CDR3 length equals 14 residues. The DNA for the CDR3 is TGTGCCACCAGCAGAGATCGAGAGCGGTACGAGCAGTACTTC. Protein: CATSRDRERYEQYF. The whole variable domain, remainder taken from reference TRBV15 and TRBJ2-7, is DAMVIQNPRYQVTQFGKPVTLSCSQTLNHNVMYWYQQKSSQAPKLLFHYYDKDFNNEADTPDNFQSRRPNTSFCFLDIRSPGLGDTAMYLCATSRDRERYEQYFGPGTRLTVT.

The J gene is TRBJ2-1, the V gene TRBV7-9, with D possibly TRBD2 on 7 matching bases. V was pared by 5 bases and J by 5 bases, with 19 bases between. The germline gives CDR1 SEHNR, CDR2 FQNEAQ (reference sequence). This CDR3 has 16 amino acids. CDR3 DNA sequence: TGTGCCAGCAGCGACCTGGGGGGCGCGGGGGACAATGAGCAGTTCTTC. It specifies CASSDLGGAGDNEQFF.

Only one count was recorded for this clone. The V and J genes are TRBV25-1 and TRBJ2-5; 8 bases fit TRBD1. Losses at the gene ends were 3 bases for V and 5 bases for J; bases not matched to a gene: 8. The CDR3 consists of 15 residues. Germline assignment: CDR1 MGHDK and CDR2 SYGVNS. CDR3 sequence reads: CASSDGQGFEETQYF. The DNA of the CDR3 is TGTGCCAGCAGTGACGGACAGGGATTTGAGGAGACCCAGTACTTC.

This clone was observed once. The chain joins TRBV2 to TRBJ1-2, with TRBD1 identical over 9 bases. Trimming at V came to 6 bases and at J to 4 bases, leaving 9 bases not matched to a gene. In germline, CDR1 is SNHLY, CDR2 FYNNEI. The CDR3 extends over 15 amino acids. CDR3 nucleotides: TGTGCCAGCAGGCACAGGGGGCTTAAGGGCTATGGCTACACCTTC. Protein product: CASRHRGLKGYGYTF.

In regard to this clone: The same CDR3 is also encoded by other DNA sequences in this sample. This chain uses TRBV9 with TRBJ2-2; 7 nucleotides match TRBD1. The CDR3 is made up of 14 amino acids. Germline V gene data show CDR1 as SGDLS and CDR2 as YYNGEE. Unmatched junction bases numbered 1, after V lost 4 bases and J lost 1 base. The CDR3 nucleotides read TGTGCCAGCAGCAGGGACAGGAACACCGGGGAGCTGTTTTTT. Translation: CASSRDRNTGELFF.

V gene TRBV18 combines with J gene TRBJ1-2; D not certain. This CDR3 is built from 11 residues. The germline V gene encodes CDR1 KGHSH and CDR2 LQKENI. The V end lost 11 bases, the J end lost 9 bases, and 16 bases lay between the germline ends. CDR3 residues: CAGTSGSSYTF. The CDR3 DNA follows: TGTGCCGGCACCTCGGGTTCGAGCTACACCTTC. The full variable domain, its missing parts supplied by reference TRBV18 and TRBJ1-2, is NAGVMQNPRHLVRRRGQEARLRCSPMKGHSHVYWYRQLPEEGLKFMVYLQKENIIDESGMPKERFSAEFPKEGPSILRIQQVVRGDSAAYFCAGTSGSSYTFGSGTRLTVV.

J is TRBJ2-2 and V is TRBV4-3; a weak D match, TRBD2 (6 bases). Trimming cost V 1 base and J 7 bases, with 10 bases left between them. There are 14 residues in the CDR3. Germline loops: CDR1 LGHNA, CDR2 YSLEER. CDR3 bases: TGCGCCAGCAGCCAAGGGACTACCTACGGGGAGCTGTTTTTT. It is translated as CASSQGTTYGELFF.